This T cell receptor beta chain came from a study of T cell repertoires in aging, cancer and after chemotherapy. Amplification of TCR beta used genomic DNA extracted from peripheral blood. This clonotype was seen only a few times. Its antigen remains unknown. TRB rearrangements spanning V, D and J were amplified using mixed TRB-A/B primers. TCRdb independently ran MiXCR on the multiplex PCR reads; one entry per CDR3 protein. The data show roughly 3,900 distinct CDR3 sequences, with approximately 30% seen just once and 5.9% held by the top ten. The study, taken as a whole, reports: Untreated cancer patients had significantly lower blood TCR diversity than age-matched healthy donors.

The receptor comes from a human donor in good health. Sequenced material: blood.

The CDR3 nucleotides are TGTGCCAGTCAACAGGCGAGCGGCCCCTACGAGCAGTACTTC. Protein sequence: CASQQASGPYEQYF. The chain has TRBV19 and TRBJ2-7; TRBD1 or TRBD2 may be the D gene (5 bases each). Germline V gene data show CDR1 as LNHDA and CDR2 as SQIVND (reference sequence). CDR3 length equals 14 residues. Trimming left V 8 bases short and J 2 bases short, with 16 bases between.